This is a list of T cell receptor beta chains from one sample in a study of patients and donors after allogeneic stem cell transplantation. TCRdb ran MiXCR on the RT-PCR reads and lists one entry per CDR3 protein. Of about 12,000 distinct CDR3 sequences in the sample, under 30% were seen once. What was sequenced was blood, either unsorted or a sorted T cell fraction (not recorded which). All receptors come from a human donor who was either an allogeneic HSCT recipient or a stem cell or donor lymphocyte infusion donor (not recorded which). It is not recorded whose cells these are; they may come from a transplant donor. CDR3s include the opening cysteine and the closing phenylalanine or tryptophan. The order of the fields is V gene, clone size, D gene, J gene, CDR3 DNA, CDR3 protein. The D gene is left open where the match is weak. A clone size is listed for some rows: how often the clone was seen (once, few, many), or a class if it is expanded.

v_gene: TRBV20-1
abundance: many
d_gene: .
j_gene: TRBJ1-3
CDR3nt: TGCAGTGCTAGAGAGTATTTTCGGGGGGCCGGAAACACCATATATTTT
CDR3aa: CSAREYFRGAGNTIYF

v_gene: TRBV29-1
abundance: few
d_gene: .
j_gene: TRBJ1-4
CDR3nt: TGCAGCGTGGGTTACGGACCGGCCGCAACTAATGAAAAACTGTTTTTT
CDR3aa: CSVGYGPAATNEKLFF

v_gene: TRBV10-3
abundance: .
d_gene: TRBD1
j_gene: TRBJ1-5
CDR3nt: TGTGCCATCAGCGGGACAGTTGGCAATCAGCCCCAGCATTTT
CDR3aa: CAISGTVGNQPQHF

v_gene: TRBV5-6
abundance: few
d_gene: .
j_gene: TRBJ1-2
CDR3nt: TGTGCCAGCAGCTTGGCCACAAACTATGGCTACACCTTC
CDR3aa: CASSLATNYGYTF

v_gene: TRBV27
abundance: few
d_gene: TRBD1
j_gene: TRBJ1-6
CDR3nt: TGTGCCAGCAGTTTCCACAGGGGGATGGATTCACCCCTCCACTTT
CDR3aa: CASSFHRGMDSPLHF

v_gene: TRBV24-1
abundance: .
d_gene: .
j_gene: TRBJ1-2
CDR3nt: TGTGCCACCAGTGATTTGGGGTACCAGGGGGGCTACACCTTC
CDR3aa: CATSDLGYQGGYTF

v_gene: TRBV13
abundance: .
d_gene: TRBD2
j_gene: TRBJ2-3
CDR3nt: TGTGCCAGCAGCTTTTCCGGACTAGCGGGAGTTTCGGATACGCAGTATTTT
CDR3aa: CASSFSGLAGVSDTQYF

v_gene: TRBV29-1
abundance: .
d_gene: .
j_gene: TRBJ1-1
CDR3nt: TGCAGCGCCTGGGCGCTGACTGAAGCTTTCTTT
CDR3aa: CSAWALTEAFF

v_gene: TRBV5-4
abundance: few
d_gene: .
j_gene: TRBJ1-4
CDR3nt: TGTGCCAGCAGCCTCGACGCTACTAATGAAAAACTGTTTTTT
CDR3aa: CASSLDATNEKLFF

v_gene: TRBV5-1
abundance: few
d_gene: TRBD1
j_gene: TRBJ1-1
CDR3nt: TGCGCCAGCAGCTTGAATAGGGGGCTCACTGAAGCTTTCTTT
CDR3aa: CASSLNRGLTEAFF

v_gene: TRBV12-3/TRBV12-4
abundance: .
d_gene: .
j_gene: TRBJ1-2
CDR3nt: TGTGCCAGCAGTTTAGGGACAGTCGATGGCTACACCTTC
CDR3aa: CASSLGTVDGYTF

v_gene: TRBV4-3
abundance: .
d_gene: TRBD2
j_gene: TRBJ2-3
CDR3nt: TGCGCCAGCAGCCAAGTGACTAGCGGGAGCTCAGATACGCAGTATTTT
CDR3aa: CASSQVTSGSSDTQYF

v_gene: TRBV12-3/TRBV12-4
abundance: few
d_gene: .
j_gene: TRBJ1-5
CDR3nt: TGTGCCAGCAGTTTCGGGAAAAGCAATCAGCCCCAGCATTTT
CDR3aa: CASSFGKSNQPQHF

v_gene: TRBV27
abundance: few
d_gene: .
j_gene: TRBJ1-3
CDR3nt: TGTGCCAGCAGTTTGGGCCCAGGGATCTCTGGAAACACCATATATTTT
CDR3aa: CASSLGPGISGNTIYF

v_gene: TRBV4-3
abundance: few
d_gene: .
j_gene: TRBJ1-1
CDR3nt: TGCGCCAGCAGCCAAGATAGCAAGGACAGAGCGGGGTTGGCTTTCTTT
CDR3aa: CASSQDSKDRAGLAFF

v_gene: TRBV28
abundance: .
d_gene: TRBD2
j_gene: TRBJ2-1
CDR3nt: TGTGCCAGCACCGATAGCGGGACCCTCTACAATGAGCAGTTCTTC
CDR3aa: CASTDSGTLYNEQFF

v_gene: TRBV21-1
abundance: .
d_gene: .
j_gene: TRBJ1-1
CDR3nt: TGTGCCAGCAGCAAAGGGACAGGGGGCGTACGTTTCCGCCCTTCAATGAACACTGAAGCTTTCTTT
CDR3aa: CASSKGTGGVRFRPSMNTEAFF

v_gene: TRBV6-6
abundance: many
d_gene: TRBD1
j_gene: TRBJ1-4
CDR3nt: TGTGCCAGCTTCGGGACAGGGGAGGGAGAAAAACTGTTTTTT
CDR3aa: CASFGTGEGEKLFF

v_gene: TRBV19
abundance: few
d_gene: .
j_gene: TRBJ1-5
CDR3nt: TGTGCCAGTTCCGGGACATACCAAGTTTATAGCAATCAGCCCCAGCATTTT
CDR3aa: CASSGTYQVYSNQPQHF

v_gene: TRBV2
abundance: .
d_gene: .
j_gene: TRBJ1-1
CDR3nt: TGTGCCAGCAGTGCGCCAGGGAGACAAGCTTTCTTT
CDR3aa: CASSAPGRQAFF

v_gene: TRBV10-3
abundance: few
d_gene: TRBD1
j_gene: TRBJ1-6
CDR3nt: TGTGCCATCAGCTGGGACAGGGCCTATTCACCCCTCCACTTT
CDR3aa: CAISWDRAYSPLHF

v_gene: TRBV12-3/TRBV12-4
abundance: few
d_gene: TRBD1
j_gene: TRBJ1-5
CDR3nt: TGTGCCAGCAGTCCGGGGACAGGGTTGCAGCCCCAGCATTTT
CDR3aa: CASSPGTGLQPQHF

v_gene: TRBV7-2
abundance: .
d_gene: .
j_gene: TRBJ1-5
CDR3nt: TGTGCCAGCAGCTTAGAGGGGTTAAGCAATCAGCCCCAGCATTTT
CDR3aa: CASSLEGLSNQPQHF

v_gene: TRBV12-3/TRBV12-4
abundance: many
d_gene: TRBD1
j_gene: TRBJ1-4
CDR3nt: TGTGCCAGCAGGCCCGGACAGGGGGCAGGTGAAAAACTGTTTTTT
CDR3aa: CASRPGQGAGEKLFF

v_gene: TRBV28
abundance: few
d_gene: .
j_gene: TRBJ1-1
CDR3nt: TGTGCCAGCAGTTCCCACCGCCCCGTCCTGAACACTGAAGCTTTCTTT
CDR3aa: CASSSHRPVLNTEAFF

v_gene: TRBV4-3
abundance: .
d_gene: TRBD1
j_gene: TRBJ1-2
CDR3nt: TGCGCCGGCAGCCAGACAGGGTCCTATGGCTACACCTTC
CDR3aa: CAGSQTGSYGYTF

v_gene: TRBV24-1
abundance: .
d_gene: TRBD2
j_gene: TRBJ2-3
CDR3nt: TGTGCCACCAGTGACTTGGTTGGCGGGAGGACAGATACGCAGTATTTT
CDR3aa: CATSDLVGGRTDTQYF

v_gene: TRBV4-3
abundance: .
d_gene: .
j_gene: TRBJ2-1
CDR3nt: TGCGCCAGCAGCCAAGTAGGGTGGAAAGCTGGGGTCCGCAATGAGCAGTTCTTC
CDR3aa: CASSQVGWKAGVRNEQFF

v_gene: TRBV3-1
abundance: .
d_gene: TRBD2
j_gene: TRBJ2-1
CDR3nt: TGTGCCAGCAGCCACTGGCGGACTAGCGGGAGTAGGGCGCACAATGAGCAGTTCTTC
CDR3aa: CASSHWRTSGSRAHNEQFF

v_gene: TRBV5-5
abundance: .
d_gene: TRBD1
j_gene: TRBJ1-5
CDR3nt: TGTGCCAGCAGCCCTGGGACAGGCGCAAATCAGCCCCAGCATTTT
CDR3aa: CASSPGTGANQPQHF

v_gene: TRBV6-5
abundance: .
d_gene: .
j_gene: TRBJ2-7
CDR3nt: TGTGCCAGCAGCCCAAGATGGGCCACTTTTAGCTCCTACGAGCAGTACTTC
CDR3aa: CASSPRWATFSSYEQYF

v_gene: TRBV3-1
abundance: few
d_gene: .
j_gene: TRBJ1-2
CDR3nt: TGTGCCAGCAGCCAAATCCATACAGGAGGCTACACCTTC
CDR3aa: CASSQIHTGGYTF

v_gene: TRBV29-1
abundance: .
d_gene: TRBD1
j_gene: TRBJ2-7
CDR3nt: TGCAGCGTTGCTAGGACAGGGAGCTCCTACGAGCAGTACTTC
CDR3aa: CSVARTGSSYEQYF

v_gene: TRBV6-5
abundance: .
d_gene: .
j_gene: TRBJ1-2
CDR3nt: TGTGCCAGCAGTTACTCCGACTCGGGCTACACCTTC
CDR3aa: CASSYSDSGYTF

v_gene: TRBV15
abundance: few
d_gene: .
j_gene: TRBJ2-5
CDR3nt: TGTGCCACCAGCAGAGACGGAGTGGAGACCCAGTACTTC
CDR3aa: CATSRDGVETQYF

v_gene: TRBV4-1
abundance: many
d_gene: .
j_gene: TRBJ1-1
CDR3nt: TGCGCCAGCAGCCAAGAGGCTAACACTGAAGCTTTCTTT
CDR3aa: CASSQEANTEAFF

v_gene: TRBV5-1
abundance: many
d_gene: .
j_gene: TRBJ1-1
CDR3nt: TGCGCCAGCAGCTCCCGACTGTCTATGAACACTGAAGCTTTCTTT
CDR3aa: CASSSRLSMNTEAFF

v_gene: TRBV7-9
abundance: .
d_gene: .
j_gene: TRBJ1-4
CDR3nt: TGTGCCAGCAGCCCAAGAAGCCCGGACAGTCCTGATGAAAAACTGTTTTTT
CDR3aa: CASSPRSPDSPDEKLFF

v_gene: TRBV19
abundance: .
d_gene: .
j_gene: TRBJ2-2
CDR3nt: TGTGCCAGTAACAGGAACACCGGGGAGCTGTTTTTT
CDR3aa: CASNRNTGELFF

v_gene: TRBV19
abundance: few
d_gene: .
j_gene: TRBJ1-1
CDR3nt: TGTGCCAGTAGTGGGGGGGACAAGATGAACACTGAAGCTTTCTTT
CDR3aa: CASSGGDKMNTEAFF

v_gene: TRBV7-9
abundance: few
d_gene: .
j_gene: TRBJ1-3
CDR3nt: TGTGCCAGCAGCGGCACCAGGGACGGCTACTCTGGAAACACCATATATTTT
CDR3aa: CASSGTRDGYSGNTIYF

v_gene: TRBV4-1
abundance: .
d_gene: .
j_gene: TRBJ1-5
CDR3nt: TGCGCCAGCAGCCAAGATCCCGGGAATCAGCCCCAGCATTTT
CDR3aa: CASSQDPGNQPQHF

v_gene: TRBV6-2/TRBV6-3
abundance: few
d_gene: TRBD1
j_gene: TRBJ1-1
CDR3nt: TGTGCCAGCAGTACGACAGGGAGAGGAGCTTTCTTT
CDR3aa: CASSTTGRGAFF

v_gene: TRBV4-2
abundance: .
d_gene: TRBD1
j_gene: TRBJ1-1
CDR3nt: TGTGCCAGCAGCCAAGAGGAGACAGGGGCTGAAGCTTTCTTT
CDR3aa: CASSQEETGAEAFF

v_gene: TRBV18
abundance: many
d_gene: TRBD1
j_gene: TRBJ1-6
CDR3nt: TGTGCCAGCTCACCGGGACAGGGGGATTCACCCCTCCACTTT
CDR3aa: CASSPGQGDSPLHF

v_gene: TRBV29-1
abundance: .
d_gene: TRBD1
j_gene: TRBJ2-1
CDR3nt: TGCAGCGTTGAAGTAGTCAGGGGGCAAGGGCAGTTCTTC
CDR3aa: CSVEVVRGQGQFF

v_gene: TRBV7-9
abundance: few
d_gene: TRBD1
j_gene: TRBJ1-1
CDR3nt: TGTGCCAGCAGCGGGGACAGGGAAGCTTTCTTT
CDR3aa: CASSGDREAFF

v_gene: TRBV7-2
abundance: few
d_gene: .
j_gene: TRBJ2-5
CDR3nt: TGTGCCAGCAGCTTACAAGGGGTGCGCCAAGAGACCCAGTACTTC
CDR3aa: CASSLQGVRQETQYF

v_gene: TRBV28
abundance: many
d_gene: .
j_gene: TRBJ1-1
CDR3nt: TGTGCCAGCAGTTTCGTGGGAGGCGTCTCGCATGAAGCTTTCTTT
CDR3aa: CASSFVGGVSHEAFF

v_gene: TRBV12-3/TRBV12-4
abundance: few
d_gene: .
j_gene: TRBJ1-2
CDR3nt: TGTGCCAGCAGTTACCGGGACAAGACCTTC
CDR3aa: CASSYRDKTF

v_gene: TRBV18
abundance: many
d_gene: .
j_gene: TRBJ1-6
CDR3nt: TGTGCCAGCTCGCCAACAGCCGATCGAGCCCTCCACTTT
CDR3aa: CASSPTADRALHF